The 2 T cell receptor beta chains given below trace back to one sample, sequenced in a study of cytomegalovirus exposure and HLA in healthy donors. PCR amplification relied on 60 Vbeta primers (plus 13 Jbeta primers). Sequencing used immunoSEQ multiplex PCR; TCRdb keeps in-frame clones, though not all of them. Here the sample spans about 54,000 clones, around 78% being singletons. The sequenced sample was PBMCs. The receptors derive from a female donor in good health and CMV-seronegative.

The rearrangement joins TRBV9 to TRBJ2-5; no reliable D call. V shed 0 bases and J shed 4 bases, with 10 bases lying between them. Germline CDR1 is SGDLS and CDR2 is YYNGEE. This CDR3 contains 14 residues. The CDR3 DNA follows: TGTGCCAGCAGCGTAGCTAGTGGGTTAGAGACCCAGTACTTC. Amino acid sequence: CASSVASGLETQYF. Full variable domain (missing parts from reference TRBV9 and TRBJ2-5): DSGVTQTPKHLITATGQRVTLRCSPRSGDLSVYWYQQSLDQGLQFLIQYYNGEERAKGNILERFSAQQFPDLHSELNLSSLELGDSALYFCASSVASGLETQYFGPGTRLLVL.

As for this clone: Other nucleotide sequences from this sample produce the same CDR3. The V gene is TRBV7-8, the J gene TRBJ2-1; 8 nucleotides line up with TRBD1. There are 15 residues in the CDR3. Germline trimming cut 5 bases from V and 3 bases from J; bases unmatched to any gene: 6. Looked up from germline, CDR1 is SGHVS and CDR2 is FQNEAQ. The CDR3 region is CASSLDRGGYNEQFF. CDR3 coding DNA: TGTGCCAGCAGCCTCGACAGGGGTGGCTACAATGAGCAGTTCTTC.